These T cell receptor beta chains were read from a single sample in a study of cytomegalovirus exposure and HLA in healthy donors. Only in-frame clones appear in the TCRdb table, and some are missing; sequencing was by immunoSEQ multiplex PCR. The sample lists a few hundred thousand clones, approximately 90% occurring once. Sequenced input: PBMCs. The receptor set was obtained from a woman between 18 and 30 years old in good health and CMV-seronegative. CDR3s leave out the opening cysteine and the closing phenylalanine or tryptophan. Each record gives: V gene, CDR3 protein.

TRBV18 | ASSPNSVPYEQY
TRBV4-2 | ASSQEGGRGEQY
TRBV29-1 | SVVGDRVDGYT
TRBV7-2 | ASSWAGGSYNEQF
TRBV4-3 | ASSRSGVNTGELF
TRBV11-2 | ASSLGQVMNTEAF
TRBV4-2 | ASSQVVSGRVGEQY
TRBV4-2 | ASSHELAGSSTDTQY
TRBV4-1 | ASRRGWQSSYNEQF
TRBV30 | AWSTTSGNYNEQF
TRBV2 | ASSDSGDSTDTQY
TRBV2 | ASSLGPPGTEAF
TRBV7-3 | ASSSTGTGDYEQY
TRBV11-3 | ASVEGKRYEQY
TRBV6-5 | ASFGQSTSNYGYT
TRBV6-1 | ASSGSTGADQPQH
TRBV28 | ASSLSSGSTDTQY
TRBV25-1 | ASSQGGRPPEQY
TRBV28 | ASSLGGTVYGYT
TRBV5-1 | ASSLSLAGNHGDPQY
TRBV6-5 | ASREIPGTFNEQF
TRBV28 | ASLGHLGYNEQF
TRBV7-9 | ASSSAGPSYEQY
TRBV6-5 | ASSRQGGGYT